The entry that follows covers one T cell receptor beta chain sequence. This entry is derived from a study of T cells in narcolepsy. Germline-derived CDR1 and CDR2 are GTSNPN and SVGIG (reference sequence). The ends lost 5 bases at V and 9 bases at J; junction bases unmatched: 6. The CDR3 is made up of 13 amino acids. The repertoire was sequenced with immunoSEQ multiplex PCR; TCRdb's copy has only in-frame clones and lacks some. The sample holds around 20,000 clones, about 91% seen once. The J gene is TRBJ2-1, the V gene TRBV30, with 11 bases identical to TRBD2. This sequence was found in a human donor with narcolepsy. Sequencing used CD45RA- memory CD4+ T cells from PBMCs. CDR3 DNA: TGTGCCTGGGCGACTAGCGGGATAGGTGAGCAGTTCTTC. Protein product: CAWATSGIGEQFF.